This T cell receptor (beta chain) was recovered during a study of long-term antiretroviral therapy in people with HIV. Study information: The 2015 immediate-ART recommendation was preceded by the earliest samples by about a decade.

The CDR3 is 15 residues long. Germline CDR1 and CDR2: SGHDN and FVKESK. V lost 4 bases and J lost 0, with 13 bases in between. Version v3.0 of the immunoSEQ assay ran at survey level. Sequenced by immunoSEQ multiplex PCR; TCRdb stores in-frame clones only, minus some. The data contain tens of thousands of clones, around 85% of them singletons. The V gene is TRBV14, the J gene TRBJ2-7; no firm D call. The sequencing used unsorted PBMCs, collected 3.1 years after starting antiretroviral therapy. The sequence came from a woman in her forties or fifties with HIV. In DNA form, the CDR3 reads TGTGCCAGCAGCCGAATAGACGCAGGCTCCTACGAGCAGTACTTC. Translated, it gives CASSRIDAGSYEQYF.